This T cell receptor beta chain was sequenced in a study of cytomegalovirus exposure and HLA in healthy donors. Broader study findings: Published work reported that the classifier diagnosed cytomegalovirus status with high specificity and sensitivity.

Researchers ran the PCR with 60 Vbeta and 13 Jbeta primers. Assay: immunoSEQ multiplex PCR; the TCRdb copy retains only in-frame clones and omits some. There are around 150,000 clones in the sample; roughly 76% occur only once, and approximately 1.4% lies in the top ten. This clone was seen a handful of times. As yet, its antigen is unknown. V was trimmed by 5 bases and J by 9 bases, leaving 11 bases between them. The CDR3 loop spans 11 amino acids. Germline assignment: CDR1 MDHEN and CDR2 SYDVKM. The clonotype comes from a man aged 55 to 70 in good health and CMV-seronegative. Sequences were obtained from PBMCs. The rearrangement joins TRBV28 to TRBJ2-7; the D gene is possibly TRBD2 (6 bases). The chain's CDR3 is CASSTVRGQYF. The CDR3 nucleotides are TGTGCCAGCAGTACCGTGCGGGGGCAGTACTTC.